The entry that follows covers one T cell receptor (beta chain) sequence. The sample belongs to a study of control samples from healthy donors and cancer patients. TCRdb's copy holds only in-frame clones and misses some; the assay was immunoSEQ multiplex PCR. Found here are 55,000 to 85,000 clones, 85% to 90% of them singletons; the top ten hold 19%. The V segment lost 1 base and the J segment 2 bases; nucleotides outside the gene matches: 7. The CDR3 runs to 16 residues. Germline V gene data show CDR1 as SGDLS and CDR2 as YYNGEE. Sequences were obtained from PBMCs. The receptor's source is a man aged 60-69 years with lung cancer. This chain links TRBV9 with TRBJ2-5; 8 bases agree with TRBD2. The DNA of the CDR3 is TGTGCCAGCAGCGTAAAAGGACTAGCCAAACAAGAGACCCAGTACTTC. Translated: CASSVKGLAKQETQYF.